Below, 3 T cell receptor beta chains from the same sample are listed, as sequenced in a study of cytomegalovirus exposure and HLA in healthy donors. Produced via immunoSEQ multiplex PCR; TCRdb's table is partial and in-frame only. The repertoire has 150,000 to 200,000 clones, about 87% of them found once; the top ten carry 1.4%. Sequences were obtained from PBMCs. All receptors derive from a woman in her twenties or thirties in good health and CMV-seronegative.

The chain joins TRBV4-3 to TRBJ1-1; D is unclear. The CDR3 has 15 amino acids. V gave up 0 bases and J gave up 10 bases, with 18 bases separating them. Per the germline V gene, CDR1 is LGHNA and CDR2 is YSLEER. The CDR3 sequence: CASSQDVVGRRGAFF. The CDR3 bases are TGCGCCAGCAGCCAAGATGTGGTCGGTCGCCGGGGAGCTTTCTTT.

The chain employs TRBV19 and TRBJ1-2; 7 nucleotides line up with TRBD1. The CDR3 runs 15 residues. Losses at the gene ends were 6 bases for V and 0 bases for J; bases not matched to a gene: 7. The germline gives CDR1 LNHDA, CDR2 SQIVND (reference sequence). CDR3 region: CASRLSGQTNYGYTF. CDR3 in DNA: TGTGCCAGTAGGTTATCGGGACAGACTAACTATGGCTACACCTTC.

CDR3 amino acids: CASSYSNRGTNYGYTF. CDR3 nucleotide sequence: TGTGCCAGCAGTTACTCGAACAGGGGAACTAACTATGGCTACACCTTC. V gene TRBV6-5 combines with J gene TRBJ1-2; TRBD1 aligns across 7 bases. This CDR3 has 16 residues. Per the germline V gene, CDR1 is MNHEY and CDR2 is SVGAGI. V lost 0 bases to trimming and J lost 0 bases; unmatched junction nucleotides: 4.